This entry features one T cell receptor beta chain sequence. This record comes from a study of cytomegalovirus exposure and HLA in healthy donors. The CDR3 extends over 14 amino acids. J lost 7 bases, V lost 5 bases, and 7 bases had no gene match. The germline V gene encodes CDR1 MNHNS and CDR2 SASEGT. Sequencing was performed with immunoSEQ multiplex PCR; in TCRdb, only in-frame clones are kept and a portion is missing. The repertoire consists of 95,000 to 150,000 clones, with 89% occurring once and the leading ten covering 1.1%. This sequence originates from a woman between 18 and 29 years old in good health and CMV-seronegative. Sequencing was done on a sample of PBMCs. V usage is TRBV6-1 and J usage is TRBJ2-7; 11 positions agree with TRBD2. The CDR3 DNA reads as TGTGCCAGCAGTAGACTAGCGGGGACCGGGGAGCAGTACTTC. Translation gives CASSRLAGTGEQYF.